The subject of this entry is one T cell receptor beta chain. This entry is derived from a study of blood T cell repertoires in COVID-19. Study-level information: Specimens from acute and convalescent COVID-19 originated in the United States, Italy and Spain. The analysed material was cDNA or gDNA that came from T cells, B-cell-depleted T cells, or PBMCs.

As originally analysed: Amplified reference gene primers provided the basis for estimating nucleated cell counts. Measured with immunoSEQ multiplex PCR; TCRdb has only the in-frame clones, and not every one. V, J and clone size are those of that table, while D and trimming were read from the DNA. Among approximately 300,000 clones listed, roughly 90% were seen once. There are 13 residues in the CDR3. The germline V and J ends were trimmed by 0 bases and 6 bases, with 6 bases remaining between them. Per germline, CDR1 KGHSH and CDR2 LQKENI. What was sequenced was peripheral blood. The chain uses TRBV18 and TRBJ2-1; D gene uncertain. This TCR was recovered from a man younger than 35 who had recovered from COVID-19. CDR3 loop: CASSPPGSNEQFF. The CDR3 DNA follows: TGTGCCAGCTCACCACCGGGCTCCAATGAGCAGTTCTTC.